Listed below are T cell receptor beta chains from one sample, sequenced in a study of blood T cells in healthy people across ages. MiXCR, applied by TCRdb to the 5' RACE reads, yields one record per CDR3 protein. Found here are around 280,000 distinct CDR3 sequences, roughly 27% of them singletons; the top ten hold roughly 30%. Source material: blood. The receptor source for this set is an older woman in good health. Both conserved end residues are part of each CDR3. The D gene is left open where the match is weak. A row's size may be missing; if present it is once, few, many or a size class.

d_call | j_call | clone_size | v_call | cdr3_nt | cdr3_aa
- | TRBJ1-6 | - | TRBV4-3 | TGCGCCAGCAGCCAAGACCCCGAAGGGTCTAGTTCACCCCTCCACTTT | CASSQDPEGSSSPLHF
- | TRBJ2-2 | - | TRBV28 | TGTGCCAGCAGTTTAAGCGAAGGTTTTGCCACCGGGGAGCTGTTTTTT | CASSLSEGFATGELFF
- | TRBJ1-5 | few | TRBV28 | TGTGCCAGCAGGCCCAAGAGTAGGCGCAATCAGCCCCAGCATTTT | CASRPKSRRNQPQHF
TRBD2 | TRBJ2-1 | - | TRBV11-2 | TGTGCCAGCAGCCATGGACTAGCGGAATACAATGAGCAGTTCTTC | CASSHGLAEYNEQFF
- | TRBJ1-1 | - | TRBV29-1 | TGCAGCGTTGAAGAAGTAAGGGACGCTGAAGCTTTCTTT | CSVEEVRDAEAFF
TRBD1 | TRBJ2-6 | - | TRBV28 | TGTGCCAGCACCGTAGGGGGCGCCAACTCTGGGGCCAACGTCCTGACTTTC | CASTVGGANSGANVLTF
- | TRBJ2-5 | few | TRBV20-1 | TGCAGTGCTCAGGACAATTTTCGGGCCCAAGAGACCCAGTACTTC | CSAQDNFRAQETQYF
TRBD2 | TRBJ2-3 | - | TRBV14 | TGTGCCAGCAGTTTCAGACTAGCGGGAAACACAGATACGCAGTATTTT | CASSFRLAGNTDTQYF
- | TRBJ1-2 | - | TRBV7-2 | TGTGCCAGCAGCCTAACCCCGGGAGCAGATGGCTACACCTTC | CASSLTPGADGYTF
TRBD1 | TRBJ1-2 | few | TRBV7-9 | TGTGCCAGCAGCCACGGACAGGGAGTTATGCAGTACACCTTC | CASSHGQGVMQYTF
- | TRBJ2-3 | few | TRBV12-5 | TGTGCTAGTGGTTTGGGCTCGAGGGCAGATACGCAGTATTTT | CASGLGSRADTQYF
TRBD2 | TRBJ2-5 | few | TRBV4-2 | TGTGCCAGCAGCCAAGAGGGGATCGAGACTAGCGGGAGGGCCCGTCAGTACTTC | CASSQEGIETSGRARQYF
- | TRBJ2-3 | - | TRBV27 | TGTGCCAGCAGTTTATTTTTGGGCCACACAGATACGCAGTATTTT | CASSLFLGHTDTQYF
TRBD1 | TRBJ2-5 | - | TRBV14 | TGTGCCAGCAGCCAATGGACAGGGAGAGATCGGGAGACCCAGTACTTC | CASSQWTGRDRETQYF
- | TRBJ1-2 | few | TRBV6-5 | TGTGCCAGCACCCTGGGAACCGTTTACACCTTC | CASTLGTVYTF
- | TRBJ2-1 | few | TRBV5-1 | TGCGCCAGCAGCTTGGGTCTCCGGGCTAGCCCAGGGAACAATGAGCAGTTCTTC | CASSLGLRASPGNNEQFF
TRBD1 | TRBJ2-4 | few | TRBV7-6 | TGTGCCAGCAGCTCAGGACAGGGGTCCAAAAACATTCAGTACTTC | CASSSGQGSKNIQYF
TRBD1 | TRBJ1-4 | few | TRBV19 | TGTGCCAGTAGTACCCGGACAGGACCGACGGAAAAACTGTTTTTT | CASSTRTGPTEKLFF
TRBD2 | TRBJ2-3 | - | TRBV7-2 | TGTGCAGCGCGACTAGCGGGAGGAGATACGCAGTATTTT | CAARLAGGDTQYF
- | TRBJ2-5 | - | TRBV20-1 | TGCAGTGCTAGCCTCGACGGGTCCGGGGAGACCCAGTACTTC | CSASLDGSGETQYF
TRBD1 | TRBJ1-6 | - | TRBV7-2 | TGTGCCAGCAGCGCGGGACAGGGGTCACCCCTCCACTTT | CASSAGQGSPLHF
- | TRBJ2-1 | few | TRBV11-3 | TGTGCCAGCAGCTTATCCAGTCCTAGCTCCTACAATGAGCAGTTCTTC | CASSLSSPSSYNEQFF
TRBD1 | TRBJ2-7 | few | TRBV5-1 | TGCGCCAGCAGCTTTGACAGGGGCAACGAGCAGTACTTC | CASSFDRGNEQYF
- | TRBJ1-1 | few | TRBV19 | TGTGCCAGTATAGGAAAAGGGGGGACTGAAGCTTTCTTT | CASIGKGGTEAFF
TRBD2 | TRBJ2-5 | few | TRBV7-2 | TGTGCCAGCAGCTTAGTAACCGGGACTAGCGGGAGGATTTATGAGACCCAGTACTTC | CASSLVTGTSGRIYETQYF
- | TRBJ1-5 | - | TRBV28 | TGTGCCAGCATCCCTCGTCAGATTTACAATCAGCCCCAGCATTTT | CASIPRQIYNQPQHF
TRBD2 | TRBJ2-6 | - | TRBV11-2 | TGTGCCAGCAGCTCCCCAACTAGCGGGAGAACTGGGGCCAACGTCCTGACTTTC | CASSSPTSGRTGANVLTF
- | TRBJ1-6 | few | TRBV7-3 | TGTGCCAGCAGTCAAACCGGGGTCCTTTATTCACCCCTCCACTTT | CASSQTGVLYSPLHF
TRBD2 | TRBJ2-5 | few | TRBV4-2 | TGTGCCAGCAGCCGCCGATCTAGCGGACTACAAGAGACCCAGTACTTC | CASSRRSSGLQETQYF
- | TRBJ1-4 | many | TRBV10-3 | TGTGCCATCAGGAGCAGGGGTGATGAAAAACTGTTTTTT | CAIRSRGDEKLFF